Detailed here is one T cell receptor beta chain. The data are from a study of T cell changes during pregnancy in multiple sclerosis. The CDR3 length is 17 residues. The J segment lost 3 bases and the V segment lost 0 bases, leaving 10 bases of the junction unmatched. Germline-derived CDR1 and CDR2 are SGHNT and YYREEE (reference sequence). This table comes from immunoSEQ multiplex PCR, and its TCRdb copy is limited to in-frame clones, with some not included. The sample lists about 80,000 clones; around 94% were seen once. The sample consisted of peripheral blood, taken in the second trimester of pregnancy. The sequence came from a female donor in good health, enrolled as a control in a pregnancy study. The chain employs TRBV5-4 and TRBJ2-5; 8 bases map to TRBD1. CDR3 sequence (DNA): TGTGCCAGCAGCTTGGGATCGAGACAGGGGCCTAAAGAGACCCAGTACTTC. Translation gives CASSLGSRQGPKETQYF.